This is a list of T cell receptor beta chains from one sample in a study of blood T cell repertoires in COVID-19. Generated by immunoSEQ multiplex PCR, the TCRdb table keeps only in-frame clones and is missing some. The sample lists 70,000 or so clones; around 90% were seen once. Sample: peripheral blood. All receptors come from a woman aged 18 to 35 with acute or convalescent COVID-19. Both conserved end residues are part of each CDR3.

CASGDRGGELFF	TRBV12-5	TRBJ2-2
CASSSTDTQYF	TRBV5-4	TRBJ2-3
CASSQDWGTRGYGYTF	TRBV4-3	TRBJ1-2
CASSQDSRSGSTQYF	TRBV4-3	TRBJ2-3
CASSQDGQGVRTEAFF	TRBV4-1	TRBJ1-1
CATSRDGQGSSGNTIYF	TRBV15	TRBJ1-3
CATSTGDSNQPQHF	TRBV28	TRBJ1-5
CASSQDPTSGSDTQYF	TRBV4-3	TRBJ2-3
CASSAAGTGGAYEQYF	TRBV6-6	TRBJ2-7
CASSLGDWDSYEQYF	TRBV11-2	TRBJ2-7
CASSFSGARGPTEAFF	TRBV28	TRBJ1-1
CASSTGQNTEAFF	TRBV2	TRBJ1-1
CASSSTNSGANVLTF	TRBV18	TRBJ2-6
CASSVTGSTEAFF	TRBV2	TRBJ1-1
CASSVVASGQETQYF	TRBV9	TRBJ2-5
CASSLGPTGGYDGYTF	TRBV11-2	TRBJ1-2
CASSPPGNYGYTF	TRBV28	TRBJ1-2
CASSWRITGAAPDTQYF	TRBV5-1	TRBJ2-3
CASSVARGYGYTF	TRBV27	TRBJ1-2
CASSLYGTNTGELFF	TRBV11-2	TRBJ2-2
CASSPSGDRRYNEQFF	TRBV7-8	TRBJ2-1
CASSQDGGRGLSGYTF	TRBV4-2	TRBJ1-2
CASSLSGSPHEQYF	TRBV6-5	TRBJ2-7
CASSGRGRTEAFF	TRBV6-5	TRBJ1-1
CASSYLMIGTEAFF	TRBV5-8	TRBJ1-1
CASSLSGLRDRGLKGPYEQYF	TRBV27	TRBJ2-7
CASGNGQPNTGELFF	TRBV19	TRBJ2-2
CSVDGQGAGKNYGYTF	TRBV29-1	TRBJ1-2
CASWVQGDENGYTF	TRBV2	TRBJ1-2
CASSQDLRDGTGDYEQYF	TRBV4-3	TRBJ2-7
CASSGTGGADTGELFF	TRBV9	TRBJ2-2
CASGGGYQETQYF	TRBV28	TRBJ2-5
CSAPTGYYNEQFF	TRBV29-1	TRBJ2-1
CASSLGQGAGGYTF	TRBV5-5	TRBJ1-2
CASSQAQGGYGYTF	TRBV4-1	TRBJ1-2
CASSRTDTYSGNTIYF	TRBV4-1	TRBJ1-3
CASRATGADTEAFF	TRBV6-6	TRBJ1-1
CASSLASSNEQFF	TRBV5-4	TRBJ2-1